The next 18 T cell receptor beta chains were all read from a single sample in a study of blood T cells in healthy people across ages. A second about 6 to 11 cycle PCR used barcoded and J-beta primers. MiXCR, run by TCRdb on the 5' RACE reads, gives a single entry per CDR3 protein. In the table there are over 700,000 distinct CDR3 sequences, 53% of which are singletons. The sample taken for sequencing was blood. Source of these receptors: a man older than 75 in good health.

The V and J genes are TRBV5-1 and TRBJ2-1; D may correspond to TRBD1 or TRBD2 (6 bases each). CDR1 and CDR2 (germline): SGHRS, YFSETQ. The ends were cut back, 3 bases at V and 3 bases at J, with 13 bases in the middle. The CDR3 is 15 residues long. CDR3 residues: CASSSSGAGYNEQFF. CDR3 sequence (DNA): TGCGCCAGCAGCTCTTCGGGGGCGGGCTACAATGAGCAGTTCTTC. Filled out from reference TRBV5-1 and TRBJ2-1, the complete variable domain reads KAGVTQTPRYLIKTRGQQVTLSCSPISGHRSVSWYQQTPGQGLQFLFEYFSETQRNKGNFPGRFSGRQFSNSRSEMNVSTLELGDSALYLCASSSSGAGYNEQFFGPGTRLTVL.

Of note for this clonotype: The junction departs from germline at one end; a sequencing error may be responsible. For the CDR3, the DNA is TGCAGTGCTAGAGGAGGCGGGAGCCGGACAGATACGCGGTATTTT. It codes for CSARGGGSRTDTRYF. This chain connects TRBV20-1 to TRBJ2-3; weak D call: TRBD2 (7 bases). This CDR3 is built from 15 residues. The germline CDR1 and CDR2 sequences are DFQATT and SNEGSKA (reference sequence).

This sequence joins TRBV4-1 and TRBJ2-4; no clear D gene. With 1 base removed from V and 0 bases from J, the gap between germline ends came to 16 bases. Germline assignment: CDR1 MGHRA and CDR2 YSYEKL. CDR3 length: 18 residues. CDR3: CASSQGADERLAKNIQYF. In nucleotides, the CDR3 is TGCGCCAGCAGCCAAGGGGCCGACGAGAGACTAGCCAAAAACATTCAGTACTTC.

The chain carries TRBV25-1 and TRBJ1-6; 10 nucleotides line up with TRBD1. Germline V gene sequence: CDR1 MGHDK, CDR2 SYGVNS. The CDR3 loop spans 16 amino acids. V was clipped by 4 bases and J by 7 bases; unmatched bases: 7. CDR3 loop: CASSGGQGLRNSPLHF. CDR3 coding DNA: TGTGCCAGCAGTGGGGGACAGGGGCTTAGAAATTCACCCCTCCACTTT.

The chain carries TRBV5-1 and TRBJ1-2; D might be TRBD1 (5 bases). Trimming stripped 4 bases from V and 9 bases from J, with 13 bases between. The CDR3 runs to 12 residues. CDR1 is SGHRS, CDR2 YFSETQ, per germline. The chain's CDR3 is CASSEGLASYTF. CDR3 coding DNA: TGCGCCAGCAGCGAGGGACTAGCGAGCTACACCTTC.

This clonotype has just a few counts. The chain combines TRBV5-1 with TRBJ2-1, with D uncertain. The germline gives CDR1 SGHRS, CDR2 YFSETQ. The CDR3 is 13 amino acids. Between the trimmed V and J ends, which lost 6 bases and 6 bases, there was a span of 13 bases. CDR3 DNA sequence: TGCGCCAGCAACCCTTCGACCCTCAATGAGCAGTTCTTC. This codes for CASNPSTLNEQFF.

The V gene is TRBV13, the J gene TRBJ2-3; TRBD2 is a possible D gene (6 bases). The CDR3 has 13 residues. Trimming stripped 5 bases from V and 3 bases from J, with 9 bases between. CDR1 PRHDT and CDR2 FYEKMQ come from the germline V gene (reference sequence). The CDR3 bases are TGTGCCAGCAGCAGACTAGAAACAGATACGCAGTATTTT. Amino acids: CASSRLETDTQYF. Based on the CDR3 plus reference TRBV13 and TRBJ2-3, the full variable domain is AAGVIQSPRHLIKEKRETATLKCYPIPRHDTVYWYQQGPGQDPQFLISFYEKMQSDKGSIPDRFSAQQFSDYHSELNMSSLELGDSALYFCASSRLETDTQYFGPGTRLTVL.

The V and J genes are TRBV6-6 and TRBJ1-6; 7 nucleotides match TRBD1. V shed 9 bases and J 7 bases; nucleotides not matched to a gene: 9. Germline CDR1 and CDR2: MNHNY and SVGAGI (reference sequence). This CDR3 is 14 amino acids long. The CDR3 here is CASVRDSSNSPLHF. The CDR3 DNA reads as TGTGCCAGTGTAAGGGACAGCTCGAATTCACCCCTCCACTTT.

The chain carries TRBV6-6 and TRBJ2-1, with D tentatively TRBD2 (5 bases). The CDR3 length is 12 residues. V lost 8 bases and J 2 bases, leaving 7 bases between the germline ends. The germline V gene has CDR1 MNHNY and CDR2 SVGAGI (reference sequence). The CDR3 region has the DNA TGTGCCAGCGCTAGCACCTACAATGAGCAGTTCTTC. This sequence encodes CASASTYNEQFF.

The gene calls are TRBV3-1 and TRBJ2-7; 7 nucleotides line up with TRBD2. V was clipped by 0 bases and J by 0 bases; unmatched bases: 5. This CDR3 has 16 residues. Germline V gene sequence: CDR1 LGHDT, CDR2 YNNKEL (reference sequence). This chain's CDR3 is CASSQDRGLRSYEQYF. CDR3 nucleotides: TGTGCCAGCAGCCAAGATCGGGGACTACGCTCCTACGAGCAGTACTTC.

Remarks on this clonotype: Since a much larger clone is just one base distant, this may be a read error. CDR3 sequence: CSASGNPSSSYNEQYF. CDR3 bases: TGCAGTGCTAGCGGGAACCCCTCAAGCTCCTACAATGAGCAGTACTTC. The rearrangement joins TRBV20-1 to TRBJ2-1; TRBD2 is a possible D gene (5 bases). The J call may be incorrect, as the DNA end agrees better with TRBJ2-7. Germline V CDR1 and CDR2: DFQATT, SNEGSKA (reference sequence). This CDR3 contains 16 residues.

This clonotype was observed a handful of times. The chain is built from TRBV29-1 and TRBJ2-7; maybe TRBD1 (6 bases). Germline-derived CDR1 and CDR2 are SQVTM and ANQGSEA. Trimming removed 7 bases at V and 2 bases at J, with 12 bases between. The CDR3 is made up of 12 amino acids. CDR3 bases: TGCAGCGCGGGGACACTAGCCTACGAGCAGTACTTC. Its translation is CSAGTLAYEQYF.

This chain uses TRBV28 with TRBJ2-3; D perhaps matches TRBD1 (6 bases). V was trimmed by 4 bases and J by 1 base, leaving 18 bases between them. The CDR3 covers 17 residues. The germline gives CDR1 MDHEN, CDR2 SYDVKM. The CDR3 DNA reads as TGTGCCAGCAGTTCGATATACAGGGCCTCTCGCACAGATACGCAGTATTTT. Its translation: CASSSIYRASRTDTQYF.

This clonotype came up many times. The chain couples TRBV11-2 to TRBJ2-5, with D perhaps TRBD1 (5 bases). The germline gives CDR1 SGHAT, CDR2 FQNNGV. The CDR3 runs to 13 residues. With 5 bases removed from V and 7 bases from J, the gap between germline ends came to 14 bases. The CDR3 spells CASSKITQGTQYF. The CDR3 DNA reads as TGTGCCAGCAGCAAGATAACCCAGGGGACCCAGTACTTC.

There are a few counts of this clonotype. The chain links TRBV27 to TRBJ2-7; 7 bases align to TRBD1. V shed 6 bases and J 2 bases; nucleotides not matched to a gene: 10. Germline V CDR1 and CDR2: MNHEY, SMNVEV (reference sequence). CDR3 length: 15 amino acids. The CDR3 protein is CASRRGGWFAYEQYF. The CDR3 DNA follows: TGTGCCAGCAGACGAGGGGGCTGGTTCGCCTACGAGCAGTACTTC.

This sequence joins TRBV6-2 or TRBV6-3 and TRBJ2-7; 8 nucleotides line up with TRBD2. CDR3 length equals 16 residues. V shed 2 bases and J 0 bases; nucleotides not matched to a gene: 6. The germline gives CDR1 MNHEY, CDR2 SVGEGT. The CDR3 DNA sequence: TGTGCCAGCAGTTACCCGCGGGGGGTCCCCTCCTACGAGCAGTACTTC. Protein: CASSYPRGVPSYEQYF.

The chain uses TRBV7-2 and TRBJ2-5; 7 positions match TRBD2. The J call may be mistaken, given a closer DNA end match to TRBJ2-7. The CDR3 runs to 16 residues. CDR1 and CDR2 from the germline V gene are SGHTA and FQGNSA. The CDR3 DNA reads as TGTGCCAGCAGCTTAGCGACTAGCAGGCCGGGGAACGAGCAGTACTTC. It encodes CASSLATSRPGNEQYF.

The chain is built from TRBV7-9 and TRBJ2-7, with D unclear. The CDR3 sequence is 14 residues long. Trimming took 3 bases from V and 2 from J, leaving 11 bases between them. CDR1 is SEHNR, CDR2 FQNEAQ, per germline (reference sequence). The chain's CDR3 is CASSFIGPTYEQYF. The CDR3 nucleotides are TGTGCCAGCAGCTTTATTGGCCCCACCTACGAGCAGTACTTC. Looking up the rest from reference TRBV7-9 and TRBJ2-7 gives the full variable domain: DTGVSQNPRHKITKRGQNVTFRCDPISEHNRLYWYRQTLGQGPEFLTYFQNEAQLEKSRLLSDRFSAERPKGSFSTLEIQRTEQGDSAMYLCASSFIGPTYEQYFGPGTRLTVT.